The TCR beta chain under discussion was sequenced for a study of T-cell memory formation after mild COVID-19. This clonotype showed up many times. The antigen remains undetermined. TCRdb itself ran the 5' RACE reads through MiXCR, one entry per CDR3 protein. This sample has roughly 300,000 distinct CDR3 sequences, with approximately 8% found just once. Trimming took 0 bases from V and 4 from J; bases not matched to a gene: 6. The germline gives CDR1 SGHTA, CDR2 FQGNSA. There are 16 residues in the CDR3. Whole-study findings and limits: Clonal second-wave expansions that peaked on day 37 had unconfirmed SARS-CoV-2 specificity.

The sequencing sample was made of PBMCs or a T cell subset sorted from them (not recorded which). The gene calls are TRBV7-2 and TRBJ2-1; 7 bases map to TRBD2. This TCR came from a man between 18 and 35 years old who had mild COVID-19 (a few samples of this study predate the infection). Cell type and time point are not known. The CDR3 bases are TGTGCCAGCAGCTTAGCATCTAGCGGAAATTACAATGAGCAGTTCTTC. Protein: CASSLASSGNYNEQFF.